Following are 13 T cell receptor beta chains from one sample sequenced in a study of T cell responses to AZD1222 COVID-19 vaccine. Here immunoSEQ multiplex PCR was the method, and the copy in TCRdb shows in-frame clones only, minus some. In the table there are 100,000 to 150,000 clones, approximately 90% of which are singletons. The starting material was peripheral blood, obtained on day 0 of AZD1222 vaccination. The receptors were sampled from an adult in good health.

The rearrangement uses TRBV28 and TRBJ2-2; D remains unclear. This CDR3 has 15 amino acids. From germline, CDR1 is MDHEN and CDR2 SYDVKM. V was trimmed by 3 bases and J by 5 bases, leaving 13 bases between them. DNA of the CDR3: TGTGCCAGCAGTTTTTCACTCCCCTCAACCGGGGAGCTGTTTTTT. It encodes CASSFSLPSTGELFF. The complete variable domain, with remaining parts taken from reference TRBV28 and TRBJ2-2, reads DVKVTQSSRYLVKRTGEKVFLECVQDMDHENMFWYRQDPGLGLRLIYFSYDVKMKEKGDIPEGYSVSREKKERFSLILESASTNQTSMYLCASSFSLPSTGELFFGEGSRLTVL.

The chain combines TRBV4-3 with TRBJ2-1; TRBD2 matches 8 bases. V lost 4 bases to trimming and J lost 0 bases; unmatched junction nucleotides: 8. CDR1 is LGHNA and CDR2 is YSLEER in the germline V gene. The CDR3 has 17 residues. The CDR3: CASSRGGSGDSYNEQFF. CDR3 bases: TGCGCCAGCAGCCGGGGCGGTAGCGGGGACTCCTACAATGAGCAGTTCTTC.

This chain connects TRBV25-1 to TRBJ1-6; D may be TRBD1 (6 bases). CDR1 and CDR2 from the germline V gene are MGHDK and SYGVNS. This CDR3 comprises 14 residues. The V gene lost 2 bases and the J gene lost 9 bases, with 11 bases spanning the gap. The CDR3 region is CASSEQGLGSPLHF. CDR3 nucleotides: TGTGCCAGCAGTGAACAGGGGTTGGGTTCACCCCTCCACTTT.

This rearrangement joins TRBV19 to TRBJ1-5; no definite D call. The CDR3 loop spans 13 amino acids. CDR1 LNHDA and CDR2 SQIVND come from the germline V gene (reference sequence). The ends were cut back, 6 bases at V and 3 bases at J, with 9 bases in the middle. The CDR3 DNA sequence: TGTGCCAGTAGAGGAGACCTCAATCAGCCCCAGCATTTT. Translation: CASRGDLNQPQHF.

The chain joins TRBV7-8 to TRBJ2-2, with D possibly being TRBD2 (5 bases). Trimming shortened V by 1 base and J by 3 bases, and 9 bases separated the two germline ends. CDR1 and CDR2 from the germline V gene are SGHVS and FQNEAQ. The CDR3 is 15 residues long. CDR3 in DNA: TGTGCCAGCAGCTTAGGGACTGATTACACCGGGGAGCTGTTTTTT. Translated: CASSLGTDYTGELFF.

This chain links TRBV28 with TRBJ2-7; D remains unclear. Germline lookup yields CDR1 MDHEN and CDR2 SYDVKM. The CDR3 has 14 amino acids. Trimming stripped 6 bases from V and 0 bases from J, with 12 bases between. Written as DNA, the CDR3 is TGTGCCAGCAGCCTAGGGTCCATCTCCTACGAGCAGTACTTC. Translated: CASSLGSISYEQYF.

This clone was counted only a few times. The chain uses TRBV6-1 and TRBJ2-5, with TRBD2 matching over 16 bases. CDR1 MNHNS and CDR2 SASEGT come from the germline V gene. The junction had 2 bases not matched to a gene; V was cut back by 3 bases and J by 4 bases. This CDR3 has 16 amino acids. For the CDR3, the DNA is TGTGCCAGCAGTGAGGGACTAGCGGGAGGGCCAGAGACCCAGTACTTC. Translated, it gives CASSEGLAGGPETQYF.

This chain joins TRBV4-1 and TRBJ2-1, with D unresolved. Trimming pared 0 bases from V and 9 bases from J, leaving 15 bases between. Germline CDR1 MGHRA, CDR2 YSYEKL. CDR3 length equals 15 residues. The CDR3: CASSQDPFLVGEQFF. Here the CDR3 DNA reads TGCGCCAGCAGCCAAGATCCTTTCTTAGTGGGTGAGCAGTTCTTC.

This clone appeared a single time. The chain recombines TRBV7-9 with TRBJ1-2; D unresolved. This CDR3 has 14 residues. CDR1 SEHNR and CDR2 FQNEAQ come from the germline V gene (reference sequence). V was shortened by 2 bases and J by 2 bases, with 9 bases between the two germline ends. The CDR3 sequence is CASSLNGGNYGYTF. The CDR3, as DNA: TGTGCCAGCAGCTTAAATGGAGGAAACTATGGCTACACCTTC.

CDR3 protein: CASSVVSSGANVLTF. CDR3 DNA: TGTGCCAGCTCAGTAGTTAGCTCTGGGGCCAACGTCCTGACTTTC. The chain employs TRBV18 and TRBJ2-6; D remains unclear. The germline gives CDR1 KGHSH, CDR2 LQKENI. The CDR3 totals 15 residues. V dropped 5 bases and J dropped 0 bases, with 8 bases sitting between them. Filled out from reference TRBV18 and TRBJ2-6, the complete variable domain reads NAGVMQNPRHLVRRRGQEARLRCSPMKGHSHVYWYRQLPEEGLKFMVYLQKENIIDESGMPKERFSAEFPKEGPSILRIQQVVRGDSAAYFCASSVVSSGANVLTFGAGSRLTVL.

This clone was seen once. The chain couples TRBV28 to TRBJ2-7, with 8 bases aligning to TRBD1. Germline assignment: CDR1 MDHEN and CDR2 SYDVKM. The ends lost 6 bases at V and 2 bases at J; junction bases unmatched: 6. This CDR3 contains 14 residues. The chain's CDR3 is CASRRQGSPYEQYF. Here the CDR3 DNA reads TGTGCCAGCAGAAGACAGGGGAGTCCCTACGAGCAGTACTTC.

CDR3 in amino acids: CASSSTVTGANVLTF. CDR3 sequence (DNA): TGTGCCAGCAGCTCGACAGTGACTGGGGCCAACGTCCTGACTTTC. V and J are TRBV5-6 and TRBJ2-6; TRBD1 might be the D (5 bases). The CDR3 runs 15 residues. V dropped 3 bases and J dropped 2 bases, with 9 bases sitting between them. Germline CDR1 and CDR2: SGHDT and YYEEEE.

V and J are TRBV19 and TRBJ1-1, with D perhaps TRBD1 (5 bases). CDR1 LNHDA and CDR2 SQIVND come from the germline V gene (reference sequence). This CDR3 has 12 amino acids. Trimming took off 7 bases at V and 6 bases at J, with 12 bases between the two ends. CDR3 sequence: CASKVGGAEAFF. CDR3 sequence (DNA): TGTGCCAGTAAGGTTGGGGGAGCTGAAGCTTTCTTT.